These T cell receptor beta chains were read from a single sample in a study of T cells in Graves' hyperthyroidism and ophthalmopathy. TCRdb reanalysed the multiplex PCR reads using MiXCR and keeps one entry per CDR3 protein. The repertoire consists of 500,000 or so distinct CDR3 sequences, with roughly 15% occurring once and the leading ten covering 17%. Material for sequencing was blood. The receptors come from a woman younger than 35 with Graves' ophthalmopathy. CDR3s include the opening cysteine and the closing phenylalanine or tryptophan. Fields, in order: D gene, clone size, V gene, J gene, CDR3 protein, CDR3 DNA. A D gene is named only where the DNA matches it firmly. The size of a clone is reported for some rows only, either as once, few or many, or as a class for expanded clones.

D: .
size: once
V: TRBV6-9
J: TRBJ2-3
CDR3: CASSFRDTHTDTQYF
DNA: TGTGCCAGCAGTTTTCGGGATACCCACACAGATACGCAGTATTTT

D: .
size: many
V: TRBV7-9
J: TRBJ2-1
CDR3: CASSSGRGLQFF
DNA: TGTGCCAGCAGCTCCGGCCGAGGCCTACAGTTCTTC

D: .
size: few
V: TRBV20-1
J: TRBJ2-1
CDR3: CSAGGARGVYMEQFF
DNA: TGCAGTGCTGGGGGTGCTAGAGGAGTCTACATGGAGCAGTTCTTC

D: .
size: few
V: TRBV30
J: TRBJ1-2
CDR3: CAWSGPPDYGYTF
DNA: TGTGCCTGGAGTGGACCGCCGGACTATGGCTACACCTTC

D: TRBD1
size: .
V: TRBV25-1
J: TRBJ1-2
CDR3: CASSAGQADGYTF
DNA: TGTGCCAGCAGTGCGGGACAGGCAGATGGCTACACCTTC

D: .
size: many
V: TRBV30
J: TRBJ1-6
CDR3: CAYKRAVSNSPLHF
DNA: TGTGCCTATAAACGGGCGGTTTCCAATTCACCCCTCCACTTT

D: .
size: .
V: TRBV6-5
J: TRBJ1-4
CDR3: CASRLVANEKLFF
DNA: TGTGCCAGTAGACTCGTGGCTAATGAAAAACTGTTTTTT

D: .
size: .
V: TRBV5-1
J: TRBJ2-2
CDR3: CASSLVRGQDTGELFF
DNA: TGCGCCAGCAGCTTGGTTCGGGGGCAGGACACCGGGGAGCTGTTTTTT

D: .
size: many
V: TRBV12-3/TRBV12-4
J: TRBJ2-3
CDR3: CASRGLRDTQYF
DNA: TGTGCCAGCAGAGGGCTGAGGGATACGCAGTATTTT

D: TRBD1
size: few
V: TRBV28
J: TRBJ1-3
CDR3: CASSLGQGVVNTIYF
DNA: TGTGCCAGCAGTTTAGGGCAGGGGGTAGTAAACACCATATATTTT

D: .
size: few
V: TRBV5-8
J: TRBJ2-7
CDR3: CASSSPPGEQYF
DNA: TGTGCCAGCAGCTCCCCACCGGGCGAGCAGTACTTC

D: .
size: .
V: TRBV30
J: TRBJ1-4
CDR3: CAWTDPPGQEKLFF
DNA: TGTGCCTGGACGGACCCTCCCGGACAGGAAAAACTGTTTTTT

D: TRBD1
size: few
V: TRBV28
J: TRBJ2-2
CDR3: CASSPTGVGGELFF
DNA: TGTGCCAGCAGCCCGACAGGGGTTGGCGGGGAGCTGTTTTTT

D: .
size: many
V: TRBV6-6
J: TRBJ2-3
CDR3: CASSYPDGTDTQYF
DNA: TGTGCCAGCAGTTACCCGGATGGCACAGATACGCAGTATTTT